The 15 T cell receptor beta chains below all came from one sample that was sequenced in a study of blood T cell repertoires in COVID-19. Data came from immunoSEQ multiplex PCR; TCRdb stores just in-frame clones and leaves some out. The table shows approximately 22,000 clones, with 75% to 95% occurring only once. Material for sequencing was peripheral blood. These receptor sequences come from a woman between 65 and 79 years old with active COVID-19.

The chain couples TRBV29-1 to TRBJ2-7; 8 nucleotides agree with TRBD2. The CDR3 has 13 amino acids. Germline V gene lookup returns CDR1 SQVTM and CDR2 ANQGSEA. V lost 6 bases and J lost 5; bases outside the gene matches: 9. The CDR3 nucleotides read TGCAGCGTCAGGACTAGCACCTGGAACGAGCAGTACTTC. This gives the protein CSVRTSTWNEQYF.

The chain combines TRBV10-2 with TRBJ1-4, with 9 nucleotides matching TRBD1. The CDR3 consists of 15 residues. Germline CDR1 and CDR2: WSHSY and SAAADI. Losses at the gene ends were 2 bases for V and 8 bases for J; bases not matched to a gene: 6. The CDR3 loop is CASSEGGTGREKLFF. The CDR3 DNA is TGCGCCAGCAGTGAGGGTGGGACAGGGCGCGAAAAACTGTTTTTT.

This clone was observed a single time. The chain is built from TRBV6-5 and TRBJ1-1; D remains ambiguous. Deletions cut 10 bases from V and 3 bases from J, with 15 bases between. This CDR3 region has 13 residues. CDR1 and CDR2 (germline): MNHEY, SVGAGI. The CDR3 coding sequence is TGTGCCACCGAGGACCGGGGATACACTGAAGCTTTCTTT. The encoded protein is CATEDRGYTEAFF.

The genes are TRBV10-3 and TRBJ2-2, with 11 bases matching TRBD2. Germline V gene lookup returns CDR1 ENHRY and CDR2 SYGVKD. This CDR3 comprises 19 residues. Trimming at V came to 0 bases and at J to 3 bases, leaving 9 bases not matched to a gene. CDR3 nucleotides: TGTGCCATCAGTGAGTCAATTTACGGGACTAGCGGTTACACCGGGGAGCTGTTTTTT. This encodes CAISESIYGTSGYTGELFF.

This chain connects TRBV5-1 to TRBJ1-1, with D unresolved. Germline CDR1 is SGHRS and CDR2 is YFSETQ. The CDR3 has 15 residues. V dropped 0 bases and J dropped 5 bases, with 14 bases sitting between them. The DNA for the CDR3 is TGCGCCAGCAGCTTGGGCGGGGTGGGTTTTACTGAAGCTTTCTTT. Its translation: CASSLGGVGFTEAFF.

The chain links TRBV28 to TRBJ2-1; 12 nucleotides agree with TRBD2. Germline CDR1 and CDR2: MDHEN and SYDVKM. Trimming cost V 5 bases and J 0 bases; bases outside gene matches: 20. This CDR3 is built from 22 residues. The CDR3 bases are TGTGCCAGCAGTCCCATAGGCGGCCTAGCGGGAGGGTTGGTACGCTCCTACAATGAGCAGTTCTTC. As protein: CASSPIGGLAGGLVRSYNEQFF.

This chain connects TRBV10-3 to TRBJ1-5; D possibly corresponds to TRBD1 (5 bases). V lost 0 bases, J lost 5 bases, and 11 bases lay in between. CDR3 length: 15 residues. Germline V gene sequence: CDR1 ENHRY, CDR2 SYGVKD. The CDR3 here is CAISESGTHDQPQHF. The CDR3 DNA is TGTGCCATCAGTGAGTCCGGGACTCACGATCAGCCCCAGCATTTT.

The chain joins TRBV5-1 to TRBJ1-2; the match to TRBD1 covers 7 bases. The CDR3 extends over 13 amino acids. Germline CDR1 SGHRS, CDR2 YFSETQ. V was clipped by 4 bases and J by 6 bases; unmatched bases: 6. The CDR3 loop is CASSVGTEDGYTF. The CDR3 coding sequence is TGCGCCAGCAGCGTCGGGACAGAGGATGGCTACACCTTC.

The chain couples TRBV27 to TRBJ2-5; TRBD2 matches 7 bases. Trimming took 4 bases from V and 3 from J; bases not matched to a gene: 5. CDR3 length: 14 residues. The germline V gene encodes CDR1 MNHEY and CDR2 SMNVEV (reference sequence). The CDR3 DNA reads as TGTGCCAGCAGTTCCCGGACTAGTGAAGAGACCCAGTACTTC. Translation: CASSSRTSEETQYF.

The chain combines TRBV4-3 with TRBJ2-7; 10 positions agree with TRBD2. The CDR3 is 18 residues long. The V gene's germline CDR1 is LGHNA and CDR2 YSLEER. V was clipped by 1 base and J by 0 bases; unmatched bases: 9. The CDR3, as DNA: TGCGCCAGCAGCCAAGGTGGAGCGGGAGGGCCGTTCTCCTACGAGCAGTACTTC. Residues: CASSQGGAGGPFSYEQYF.

The J gene is TRBJ2-7, the V gene TRBV4-2; D remains ambiguous. The V and J ends lost 0 bases and 3 bases respectively, with 12 bases between them. Per the germline V gene, CDR1 is LGHNA and CDR2 is YNFKEQ. This CDR3 has 15 amino acids. CDR3 residues: CASSQDHGELYEQYF. The CDR3 nucleotides are TGTGCCAGCAGCCAAGATCACGGAGAACTCTACGAGCAGTACTTC.

J is TRBJ2-1 and V is TRBV24-1; D ambiguous. CDR1 and CDR2 from the germline V gene are KGHDR and SFDVKD. CDR3 length: 11 residues. V lost 3 bases and J lost 8, with 4 bases in between. This chain's CDR3 is CATSDLDEQFF. The CDR3 DNA sequence: TGTGCCACCAGTGATCTAGATGAGCAGTTCTTC.

The rearrangement uses TRBV18 and TRBJ2-7; the D gene is possibly TRBD1 (6 bases). This CDR3 has 14 amino acids. Germline-derived CDR1 and CDR2 are KGHSH and LQKENI. Trimming cost V 4 bases and J 6 bases, with 16 bases left between them. The CDR3 is CASSQGTNRREQYF. Written as DNA, the CDR3 is TGTGCCAGCTCACAAGGGACAAATAGGCGCGAGCAGTACTTC.

With regard to this clone: A read error may account for a junction end that differs from germline. The chain has TRBV5-6 and TRBJ1-4; no firm D call. Germline V gives CDR1 SGHDT, CDR2 YYEEEE. The CDR3 loop spans 13 amino acids. The CDR3 region is CASSSGTSEKLFF. CDR3 nucleotides: TGTGCCAGCAGCTCCGGTACTAGTGAAAAACTGTTTTTT. Supplemented by reference TRBV5-6 and TRBJ1-4, the full variable domain reads DAGVTQSPTHLIKTRGQQVTLRCSPKSGHDTVSWYQQALGQGPQFIFQYYEEEERQRGNFPDRFSGHQFPNYSSELNVNALLLGDSALYLCASSSGTSEKLFFGSGTQLSVL.

V is TRBV11-2 and J is TRBJ2-7; 7 nucleotides align to TRBD1. This CDR3 has 14 residues. With 6 bases clipped from V and 4 bases from J, the junction kept 9 bases outside the gene matches. Looked up from germline, CDR1 is SGHAT and CDR2 is FQNNGV. DNA of the CDR3: TGTGCCAGCAGTTACCGGGACAGCCTATACGAGCAGTACTTC. Translation gives CASSYRDSLYEQYF.